This passage covers 28 T cell receptor beta chains from one sample sequenced in a study of breast tumors, draining lymph nodes, adjacent tissues. One entry per CDR3 protein results from TCRdb running MiXCR on the multiplex PCR reads. The sample has some 47,000 distinct CDR3 sequences; roughly 41% are singletons. The specimen was breast tumor tissue. The source of these receptors is a female donor with breast cancer. Some clones in this sample may be carry-over from other donors' samples.

As concerns this clonotype: Since a much larger clone is just one base distant, this may be a read error. CDR3 nucleotide sequence: TGTGCCAGCATGGTTGACAGGGGGCCAAACATTCAGTACTTC. Protein sequence: CASMVDRGPNIQYF. The V call is TRBV5-4, the J call TRBJ2-4, with 10 bases that match TRBD1. Germline V gives CDR1 SGHNT, CDR2 YYREEE (reference sequence). V was clipped by 6 bases and J by 6 bases; unmatched bases: 6. The CDR3 has 14 amino acids.

A note on this clonotype: The limits of the CDR3 on the DNA are not certain, so only TCRdb's listed CDR3 is given. This chain uses TRBV4-1 with TRBJ1-3. The CDR3 is 21 amino acids in total, end residues counted. Looked up from germline, CDR1 is MGHRA and CDR2 is YSYEKL. The CDR3 region is CASRKTSGGSYEQYFGNTIYF.

With regard to this clonotype: A much more abundant neighbour one base away suggests this may be a read error. The DNA of the CDR3 is TGTGCCAGCACTAGCGGGGTCCTCGGTACGCAGTATTTT. Its translation is CASTSGVLGTQYF. The chain employs TRBV6-2 or TRBV6-3 and TRBJ2-3, with 9 bases fitting TRBD2. The germline gives CDR1 MNHEY, CDR2 SVGEGT. V dropped 7 bases and J dropped 8; count of bases not matched to a gene: 7. This CDR3 is built from 13 residues.

Of note for this clonotype: This clone may be a read error of a much larger clone one base away. The chain is built from TRBV6-1 and TRBJ2-2; a weak D match, TRBD1 (6 bases). CDR3 size: 13 residues. CDR1 MNHNS and CDR2 SASEGT come from the germline V gene. V shed 3 bases and J shed 8 bases, with 10 bases lying between them. The DNA for the CDR3 is TGTGCCAGCAGTGAGGGTGGGACAGGGGAGCTGTTTTTT. This encodes CASSEGGTGELFF.

The chain combines TRBV7-8 with TRBJ2-4; tentative D call: TRBD2 (6 bases). The CDR3 has 16 amino acids. Trimming removed 3 bases from V and 5 bases from J, with 17 bases in between. The germline V gene has CDR1 SGHVS and CDR2 FQNEAQ. The CDR3 nucleotides are TGTGCCAGCAGCTTTACGCTCGCGGGACTTGAAAACATTCAGTACTTC. This sequence encodes CASSFTLAGLENIQYF. Based on the CDR3 plus reference TRBV7-8 and TRBJ2-4, the full variable domain is GAGVSQSPRYKVAKRGQDVALRCDPISGHVSLFWYQQALGQGPEFLTYFQNEAQLDKSGLPSDRFFAERPEGSVSTLKIQRTQQEDSAVYLCASSFTLAGLENIQYFGAGTRLSVL.

Sample share makes this clonotype medium-sized. V and J are TRBV7-9 and TRBJ2-1; D not resolved. The CDR3 runs 13 residues. V lost 2 bases, J lost 7 bases, and 9 bases lay in between. CDR1 and CDR2 (germline): SEHNR, FQNEAQ (reference sequence). CDR3 in DNA: TGTGCCAGCAGCTTATCGAGTGAGAATGAGCAGTTCTTC. Protein sequence: CASSLSSENEQFF.

This clonotype has ten or more counts. The chain combines TRBV10-2 with TRBJ2-5; TRBD2 agrees at 7 bases. Per the germline V gene, CDR1 is WSHSY and CDR2 is SAAADI. J was trimmed by 5 bases and V by 4 bases; bases with no gene match: 7. CDR3 length: 14 residues. The CDR3 spells CASSGGGVSETQYF. CDR3 bases: TGCGCCAGCAGTGGGGGAGGGGTAAGCGAGACCCAGTACTTC.

This clonotype has more than one count but fewer than ten. The chain is built from TRBV18 and TRBJ2-1; a possible D gene is TRBD2 (6 bases). Trimming stripped 6 bases from V and 7 bases from J, with 13 bases between. CDR3 length: 13 residues. From germline, CDR1 is KGHSH and CDR2 LQKENI. The chain's CDR3 is CASSPFGGNEQFF. The CDR3, as DNA: TGTGCCAGCTCGCCCTTTGGGGGGAATGAGCAGTTCTTC. The full variable domain, completed using reference TRBV18 and TRBJ2-1, is NAGVMQNPRHLVRRRGQEARLRCSPMKGHSHVYWYRQLPEEGLKFMVYLQKENIIDESGMPKERFSAEFPKEGPSILRIQQVVRGDSAAYFCASSPFGGNEQFFGPGTRLTVL.

Of note for this clonotype: One base away lies a much larger clone, so this may be a sequencing read error. The chain has TRBV6-5 and TRBJ2-7; 7 positions match TRBD1. The closer fit of TRBJ2-1 to the DNA end suggests the J call may be wrong. CDR3 length: 14 residues. The germline gives CDR1 MNHEY, CDR2 SVGAGI. The CDR3 reads CASSPVSRGREQFF. DNA for the CDR3: TGTGCCAGCAGTCCGGTATCGAGGGGGCGCGAGCAGTTCTTC.

This clonotype was observed at least ten times. This chain connects TRBV4-1 to TRBJ1-2, with D uncertain. With 0 bases removed from V and 4 bases from J, the gap between germline ends came to 21 bases. The CDR3 extends over 18 amino acids. Germline assignment: CDR1 MGHRA and CDR2 YSYEKL. This chain's CDR3 is CASSQDGLGRGNAYGYTF. DNA of the CDR3: TGCGCCAGCAGCCAAGACGGCCTAGGTCGGGGTAACGCCTATGGCTACACCTTC.

This clonotype was counted at least ten times. The junction differs from germline at one of its ends, possibly a read error. The V gene is TRBV6-1, the J gene TRBJ1-2, with D perhaps TRBD1 (6 bases). The CDR3 runs to 13 residues. Germline V gene sequence: CDR1 MNHNS, CDR2 SASEGT. The DNA for the CDR3 is TGTGCCAGCAGTGAAATCGTGGGGGCTCTCGGAGGCTTC. It specifies CASSEIVGALGGF.

J is TRBJ1-2 and V is TRBV10-3; 9 bases align to TRBD1. The CDR3 has 15 residues. The germline gives CDR1 ENHRY, CDR2 SYGVKD. The trim removed 0 bases at V and 5 bases at J, leaving 4 bases unmatched. CDR3 protein: CAISESTGTGYGYTF. The CDR3 region has the DNA TGTGCCATCAGTGAGTCCACCGGGACAGGGTATGGCTACACCTTC.

This clonotype was detected ten times or more. The chain is built from TRBV5-1 and TRBJ2-1; 9 bases match TRBD1. The J segment lost 6 bases and the V segment lost 4 bases, leaving 14 bases of the junction unmatched. Germline CDR1 is SGHRS and CDR2 is YFSETQ. The CDR3 spans 17 residues. The CDR3 nucleotides are TGCGCCAGCAGCGCCGGGACAGGGTGGATATCTGGCAATGAGCAGTTCTTC. It codes for CASSAGTGWISGNEQFF.

About this clonotype: This CDR3 is missing its conserved last phenylalanine or tryptophan, likely due to a read error. The DNA is left out, because the CDR3 cannot be placed on it with certainty; the CDR3 is given as TCRdb lists it. The V gene is TRBV5-1, the J gene TRBJ2-2; the table's D call TRBD2 went unverified against the DNA. Germline V gives CDR1 SGHRS, CDR2 YFSETQ. The CDR3 comprises 16 residues, both ends counted. The CDR3 loop is CASSSSTSRNTGELLS.

This clonotype turned up a few times. The chain uses TRBV5-4 and TRBJ1-1; 7 bases agree with TRBD1. The germline V gene encodes CDR1 SGHNT and CDR2 YYREEE (reference sequence). The V and J ends lost 4 bases and 2 bases, in that order; junction bases with no gene match: 5. The CDR3 consists of 14 residues. As DNA, the CDR3 is TGTGCCAGCAGCCTGACAGGGCTCAACACTGAAGCTTTCTTT. Translated: CASSLTGLNTEAFF.

The V and J genes are TRBV5-6 and TRBJ2-3; D uncertain. The CDR3 is 13 amino acids. V was trimmed by 4 bases and J by 4 bases, leaving 10 bases between them. CDR1 is SGHDT and CDR2 is YYEEEE in the germline V gene. In DNA form, the CDR3 reads TGTGCCAGCAGCACACTCAGGTCAGATACGCAGTATTTT. Amino acids: CASSTLRSDTQYF. The full variable domain, completed using reference TRBV5-6 and TRBJ2-3, is DAGVTQSPTHLIKTRGQQVTLRCSPKSGHDTVSWYQQALGQGPQFIFQYYEEEERQRGNFPDRFSGHQFPNYSSELNVNALLLGDSALYLCASSTLRSDTQYFGPGTRLTVL.

The table lists this clonotype with many counts. This chain uses TRBV20-1 with TRBJ1-5, with 9 positions matching TRBD1. Germline CDR1 DFQATT, CDR2 SNEGSKA (reference sequence). CDR3 length: 17 amino acids. Germline trimming cut 0 bases from V and 3 bases from J; bases unmatched to any gene: 9. CDR3 region: CSARDRRQGGVNQPQHF. The CDR3 DNA is TGCAGTGCTAGAGATCGCAGACAGGGGGGAGTCAATCAGCCCCAGCATTTT.

This chain links TRBV28 with TRBJ1-2; the match to TRBD1 covers 8 bases. The V segment lost 5 bases and the J segment 0 bases; nucleotides outside the gene matches: 2. The CDR3 totals 14 residues. CDR1 and CDR2 from the germline V gene are MDHEN and SYDVKM. The CDR3 DNA sequence: TGTGCCAGCAGTGGACAGGGACCTAACTATGGCTACACCTTC. Translating gives CASSGQGPNYGYTF.

This clonotype showed up many times. This sequence joins TRBV7-9 and TRBJ2-7; D perhaps matches TRBD1 (6 bases). V lost 8 bases and J 1 base, leaving 12 bases between the germline ends. The CDR3 contains 13 residues. Germline loops: CDR1 SEHNR, CDR2 FQNEAQ (reference sequence). DNA for the CDR3: TGTGCCAGCTCCCCGACAGGTTCCTACGAGCAGTACTTC. Translating gives CASSPTGSYEQYF. The full variable domain, with the rest looked up from reference TRBV7-9 and TRBJ2-7, is DTGVSQNPRHKITKRGQNVTFRCDPISEHNRLYWYRQTLGQGPEFLTYFQNEAQLEKSRLLSDRFSAERPKGSFSTLEIQRTEQGDSAMYLCASSPTGSYEQYFGPGTRLTVT.

By sample fraction, this clonotype is large. The rearrangement links TRBV7-2 to TRBJ2-3; possibly TRBD2 for D (6 bases). The germline gives CDR1 SGHTA, CDR2 FQGNSA. Deletions cut 4 bases from V and 3 bases from J, with 11 bases between. This CDR3 is built from 14 residues. CDR3 sequence: CASSSLGSTDTQYF. The CDR3 nucleotides read TGTGCCAGCAGCTCACTCGGGAGTACAGATACGCAGTATTTT.

A word on this clonotype: The CDR3 ends on some other residue instead of the conserved phenylalanine or tryptophan, so this is likely a read error. The CDR3: CANSRTSGSSYEQYL. The DNA of the CDR3 is TGTGCCAACAGCCGGACTAGCGGGAGCTCCTACGAGCAGTACCTC. V usage is TRBV4-2 and J usage is TRBJ2-7; 13 bases match TRBD2. Germline CDR1 LGHNA, CDR2 YNFKEQ. The CDR3 spans 15 residues.

This clonotype was recorded at least ten times. This chain connects TRBV5-1 to TRBJ1-1, with a possible D match to TRBD1 (5 bases). The CDR3 is 13 amino acids. The V end lost 7 bases, the J end lost 3 bases, and 13 bases lay between the germline ends. Germline assignment: CDR1 SGHRS and CDR2 YFSETQ. CDR3 amino acids: CASQGGGDTEAFF. The DNA of the CDR3 is TGCGCCAGCCAAGGTGGAGGGGACACTGAAGCTTTCTTT.

About this clonotype: The CDR3 does not end in the conserved phenylalanine or tryptophan, so this is likely a read error. The chain is built from TRBV20-1 and TRBJ2-1, with 10 bases that match TRBD2. This CDR3 spans 15 amino acids. V trimming: 3 bases; J trimming: 9 bases; junction bases outside the gene matches: 11. Germline CDR1 and CDR2: DFQATT and SNEGSKA (reference sequence). This CDR3 reads CSASPLLAGHFEQFL. The CDR3 nucleotides read TGCAGTGCTAGCCCCTTACTAGCGGGACACTTTGAGCAGTTCCTC.

This clonotype was counted many times. This chain uses TRBV4-3 with TRBJ2-2; 7 bases match TRBD1. The CDR3 contains 16 residues. Per germline, CDR1 LGHNA and CDR2 YSLEER. V trimming: 4 bases; J trimming: 3 bases; junction bases outside the gene matches: 8. CDR3 region: CASSPRGQPHTGELFF. CDR3 nucleotide sequence: TGCGCCAGCAGCCCCCGGGGACAGCCCCACACCGGGGAGCTGTTTTTT.

In regard to this clonotype: The CDR3 ends on some other residue instead of the conserved phenylalanine or tryptophan, so this is likely a read error. The rearrangement uses TRBV10-3 and TRBJ2-3, with D perhaps matching TRBD1 (6 bases). CDR3 length equals 14 residues. The germline gives CDR1 ENHRY, CDR2 SYGVKD. The V end was cut by 2 bases, the J end by 4 bases, with 10 bases between. CDR3 sequence (DNA): TGTGCCATCAGTGAGATACAGGGCGCAGATACGCAGTATCTT. Protein: CAISEIQGADTQYL.

A remark on this clonotype: The junction departs from germline at one end; a sequencing error may be responsible. The rearrangement uses TRBV10-3 and TRBJ2-3; 12 bases are shared with TRBD2. Germline CDR1 reads ENHRY; CDR2 reads SYGVKD. The length of the CDR3 is 10 residues. This CDR3 is CAISGTSGHF. The CDR3 nucleotides read TGTGCCATCAGCGGGACTAGCGGGCATTTT.

The sample holds one count of this clonotype. An end of the junction differs from the germline gene, which may be a read error. The J gene is TRBJ2-1, the V gene TRBV9; 7 bases are a match to TRBD2. Per the germline V gene, CDR1 is SGDLS and CDR2 is YYNGEE. This CDR3 spans 14 amino acids. This CDR3 is CAGSGILAMGEQFF. The CDR3 region has the DNA TGTGCCGGCAGCGGGATTTTGGCAATGGGTGAGCAGTTCTTC.

The chain recombines TRBV7-9 with TRBJ1-6; D remains ambiguous. V was shortened by 5 bases and J by 7 bases, with 6 bases between the two germline ends. The length of the CDR3 is 12 residues. Germline loops: CDR1 SEHNR, CDR2 FQNEAQ (reference sequence). CDR3 residues: CASSLPNSPLHF. Written as DNA, the CDR3 is TGTGCCAGCAGCCTCCCCAATTCACCCCTCCACTTT.